This passage covers 20 T cell receptor beta chains from one sample sequenced in a study of blood T cell repertoires in COVID-19. Data came from immunoSEQ multiplex PCR; TCRdb stores just in-frame clones and leaves some out. The sample lists under 200,000 clones; around 83% were seen once. The sequenced material came from peripheral blood. Every receptor here comes from a woman in her forties with acute or convalescent COVID-19.

This clone was picked up one time. The chain links TRBV28 to TRBJ1-6, with a weak D call TRBD1 (6 bases). Germline CDR1 and CDR2: MDHEN and SYDVKM. This CDR3 has 13 residues. V lost 6 bases, J lost 9 bases, and 12 bases lay in between. CDR3 sequence (DNA): TGTGCCAGCAGGTCAGGGGTAGGTTCACCCCTCCACTTT. Translating it yields CASRSGVGSPLHF. Full variable domain (missing parts from reference TRBV28 and TRBJ1-6): DVKVTQSSRYLVKRTGEKVFLECVQDMDHENMFWYRQDPGLGLRLIYFSYDVKMKEKGDIPEGYSVSREKKERFSLILESASTNQTSMYLCASRSGVGSPLHFGNGTRLTVT.

This sequence joins TRBV5-1 and TRBJ2-3; D is perhaps TRBD1 (6 bases). The CDR3 loop spans 16 amino acids. Germline V CDR1 and CDR2: SGHRS, YFSETQ. V lost 4 bases and J 2 bases, leaving 17 bases between the germline ends. The CDR3 nucleotides read TGCGCCAGCAGCCGCGCCACAGGGACGGCCACAGATACGCAGTATTTT. This codes for CASSRATGTATDTQYF. The whole variable domain, filled in from reference TRBV5-1 and TRBJ2-3, reads KAGVTQTPRYLIKTRGQQVTLSCSPISGHRSVSWYQQTPGQGLQFLFEYFSETQRNKGNFPGRFSGRQFSNSRSEMNVSTLELGDSALYLCASSRATGTATDTQYFGPGTRLTVL.

This clone has just one count. V and J are TRBV5-1 and TRBJ1-2; 8 positions match TRBD1. The CDR3 contains 15 residues. Trimming at V came to 7 bases and at J to 4 bases, leaving 12 bases not matched to a gene. In germline, CDR1 is SGHRS, CDR2 YFSETQ. The CDR3 sequence is CASGPGGAGVYGYTF. For the CDR3, the DNA is TGCGCCAGCGGTCCAGGGGGCGCGGGTGTCTATGGCTACACCTTC.

As DNA, the CDR3 is TGTGCCAGCAGAGGGAGCTCCTACAATGAGCAGTTCTTC. Protein sequence: CASRGSSYNEQFF. The chain is built from TRBV6-5 and TRBJ2-1; D perhaps matches TRBD2 (5 bases). V was trimmed by 6 bases and J by 0 bases, leaving 6 bases between them. Germline V gene sequence: CDR1 MNHEY, CDR2 SVGAGI. This CDR3 has 13 amino acids.

The chain employs TRBV14 and TRBJ1-2; no clear D. Trimming left V 1 base short and J 2 bases short, with 5 bases between. The CDR3 covers 13 residues. The V gene's germline CDR1 is SGHDN and CDR2 FVKESK. CDR3 nucleotides: TGTGCCAGCAGCCAAGTCTTCAACTATGGCTACACCTTC. This sequence encodes CASSQVFNYGYTF.

Here the CDR3 DNA reads TGTGCCATCAGTGCCTGGACAGGGACCTCCTACGAGCAGTACTTC. Translation: CAISAWTGTSYEQYF. The chain links TRBV10-3 to TRBJ2-7, with 8 bases fitting TRBD1. The CDR3 runs to 15 residues. V shed 4 bases and J 0 bases; nucleotides not matched to a gene: 5. Germline V gene data show CDR1 as ENHRY and CDR2 as SYGVKD.

Only a few counts were recorded for this clone. J is TRBJ2-7 and V is TRBV7-8; 7 bases line up with TRBD2. CDR3 length equals 16 residues. V shed 5 bases, J shed 2 bases, and the junction held 12 bases outside the gene matches. Germline V gives CDR1 SGHVS, CDR2 FQNEAQ. The CDR3 DNA follows: TGTGCCAGCAGCCCCCCTCGGCGGGAGAACCCCTACGAGCAGTACTTC. It encodes CASSPPRRENPYEQYF.

The chain is built from TRBV28 and TRBJ1-2; D uncertain. Trimming took 5 bases from V and 4 from J, leaving 11 bases between them. The CDR3 contains 13 residues. Germline lookup yields CDR1 MDHEN and CDR2 SYDVKM. CDR3 in amino acids: CASSPTNIYGYTF. The CDR3 DNA follows: TGTGCCAGCAGTCCAACAAATATCTATGGCTACACCTTC.

V gene TRBV11-2 combines with J gene TRBJ1-3; 7 bases align to TRBD1. Trimming cost V 5 bases and J 3 bases; bases outside gene matches: 4. Germline V CDR1 and CDR2: SGHAT, FQNNGV. The CDR3 is 14 amino acids. The CDR3: CASSQGQIGNTIYF. Here the CDR3 DNA reads TGTGCCAGCAGCCAGGGACAGATTGGAAACACCATATATTTT.

The rearrangement links TRBV5-5 to TRBJ1-2, with D tentatively TRBD1 (6 bases). Germline-derived CDR1 and CDR2 are SGHKS and YYEKEE (reference sequence). The ends were cut back, 6 bases at V and 4 bases at J, with 13 bases in the middle. This CDR3 is 13 amino acids long. The CDR3 nucleotides are TGTGCCAGCACGGAAAGGGGGGGCTATGGCTACACCTTC. Residues: CASTERGGYGYTF.

The chain employs TRBV28 and TRBJ1-5, with a possible D match to TRBD1 (5 bases). This CDR3 comprises 16 residues. V shed 2 bases and J shed 2 bases, with 13 bases lying between them. Germline-derived CDR1 and CDR2 are MDHEN and SYDVKM. CDR3 protein: CASSLRGSYGNQPQHF. DNA for the CDR3: TGTGCCAGCAGTTTACGGGGGTCTTATGGCAATCAGCCCCAGCATTTT.

The chain uses TRBV5-1 and TRBJ1-1; the D is unclear. The CDR3 has 14 residues. Trimming removed 0 bases at V and 0 bases at J, with 6 bases between. Looked up from germline, CDR1 is SGHRS and CDR2 is YFSETQ. In DNA, the CDR3 is TGCGCCAGCAGCTTGGTTACGGTGAACACTGAAGCTTTCTTT. Translation: CASSLVTVNTEAFF.

The chain employs TRBV11-2 and TRBJ2-1; no definite D call. The CDR3 runs to 13 residues. The V gene lost 5 bases and the J gene lost 7 bases, with 12 bases spanning the gap. Germline V gene data show CDR1 as SGHAT and CDR2 as FQNNGV. The CDR3 reads CASSLALDNEQFF. Written as DNA, the CDR3 is TGTGCCAGCAGCCTCGCCCTAGATAATGAGCAGTTCTTC.

The rearrangement joins TRBV27 to TRBJ2-1, with TRBD2 matching 7 bases. This CDR3 is built from 17 residues. CDR1 is MNHEY, CDR2 SMNVEV, per germline (reference sequence). V shed 5 bases and J 3 bases; nucleotides not matched to a gene: 13. In DNA, the CDR3 is TGTGCCAGCAGTCTCTACCGACTAGCCGCACACTACAATGAGCAGTTCTTC. Its protein product is CASSLYRLAAHYNEQFF.

This sequence joins TRBV6-4 and TRBJ2-1, with TRBD1 as a possible D gene (5 bases). V was cut by 5 bases and J by 0 bases, with 8 bases left in between. The germline V gene encodes CDR1 MRHNA and CDR2 SNTAGT. CDR3 length: 14 amino acids. The CDR3 bases are TGTGCCAGCAGTCGCGACAGCTCCTACAATGAGCAGTTCTTC. Translated: CASSRDSSYNEQFF.

The chain combines TRBV5-5 with TRBJ1-2; 10 nucleotides match TRBD1. Losses at the gene ends were 6 bases for V and 3 bases for J; bases not matched to a gene: 8. Germline V gives CDR1 SGHKS, CDR2 YYEKEE (reference sequence). The CDR3 covers 15 residues. CDR3 amino acids: CASTRGTGDYYGYTF. DNA of the CDR3: TGTGCCAGCACCCGGGGGACAGGGGATTACTATGGCTACACCTTC.

V is TRBV6-6 and J is TRBJ2-1; TRBD2 is a possible D gene (7 bases). The V gene's germline CDR1 is MNHNY and CDR2 SVGAGI (reference sequence). V gave up 0 bases and J gave up 0 bases, with 9 bases separating them. The CDR3 loop spans 16 amino acids. CDR3 DNA: TGTGCCAGCAGTTACTCAGGGGGGGGCTCCTACAATGAGCAGTTCTTC. It specifies CASSYSGGGSYNEQFF.

The CDR3 loop is CATRHRGSETQYF. The CDR3 region has the DNA TGTGCCACCCGGCACCGAGGTTCGGAGACCCAGTACTTC. V usage is TRBV6-5 and J usage is TRBJ2-5; no firm D call. V lost 10 bases, J lost 5 bases, and 17 bases lay in between. The germline V gene has CDR1 MNHEY and CDR2 SVGAGI. This CDR3 comprises 13 residues.

The V gene is TRBV6-1, the J gene TRBJ1-2; D ambiguous. Germline-derived CDR1 and CDR2 are MNHNS and SASEGT. V lost 2 bases and J lost 3, with 7 bases in between. There are 13 residues in the CDR3. The DNA of the CDR3 is TGTGCCAGCAGTGAACAGGATTACTATGGCTACACCTTC. Translation: CASSEQDYYGYTF.

The chain employs TRBV15 and TRBJ1-1; possible D gene TRBD1, 6 bases. CDR1 is LNHNV and CDR2 is YYDKDF in the germline V gene (reference sequence). V was cut by 0 bases and J by 3 bases, with 17 bases left in between. The CDR3 has 17 amino acids. This CDR3 is CATSRDYGGRGDTEAFF. CDR3 sequence (DNA): TGTGCCACCAGCAGAGACTACGGGGGGCGCGGTGACACTGAAGCTTTCTTT.